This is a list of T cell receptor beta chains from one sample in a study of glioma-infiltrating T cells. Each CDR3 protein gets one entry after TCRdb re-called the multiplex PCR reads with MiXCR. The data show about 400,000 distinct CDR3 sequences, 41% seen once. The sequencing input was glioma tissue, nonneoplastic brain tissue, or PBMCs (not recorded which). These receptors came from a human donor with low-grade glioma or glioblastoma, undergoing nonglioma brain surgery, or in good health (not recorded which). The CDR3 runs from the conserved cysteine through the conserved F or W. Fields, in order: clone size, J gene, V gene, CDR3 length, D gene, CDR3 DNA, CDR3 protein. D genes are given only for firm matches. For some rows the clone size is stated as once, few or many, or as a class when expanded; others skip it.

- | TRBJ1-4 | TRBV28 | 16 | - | TGTTCCAGCAGATCCCTCGGGGGATCGATAAATGAAAAACTGTTTTTT | CSSRSLGGSINEKLFF
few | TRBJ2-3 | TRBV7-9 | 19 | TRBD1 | TGTGCCAGCAGCTTAGCCCCCCCGGGGACAGCGCTGGGGTCGTTTACGCAGTATTTT | CASSLAPPGTALGSFTQYF
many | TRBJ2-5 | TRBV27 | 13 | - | TGTGCCAGCAGTTTAGCTTACCAAGAGACCCAGTACTTC | CASSLAYQETQYF
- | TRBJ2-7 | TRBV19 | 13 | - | TGTGCCAGTAGTATAGTGGGAAGCTACGAGCAGTACTTC | CASSIVGSYEQYF
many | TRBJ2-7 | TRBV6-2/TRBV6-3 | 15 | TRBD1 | TGTGCCAGCAGTTCCAGACAGGGCGATGGCTACGAGCAGTACTTC | CASSSRQGDGYEQYF
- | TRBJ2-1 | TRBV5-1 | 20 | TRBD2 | TGCGCCAGCAGCTTGGCCGGAGTGTGGACTAGCGGTTACTCCTACAATGAGCAGTTCTTC | CASSLAGVWTSGYSYNEQFF
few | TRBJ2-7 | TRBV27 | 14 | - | TGTGCCAGCAGTTTTGGTGGACGGACATACGAGCAGTACTTC | CASSFGGRTYEQYF
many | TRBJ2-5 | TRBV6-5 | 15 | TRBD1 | TGTGCCAGCAGTTACTCGACAGGGGAACAAGAGACCCAGTACTTC | CASSYSTGEQETQYF
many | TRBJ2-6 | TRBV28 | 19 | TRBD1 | TGTGCCAGCAGCCTACCTACAGGGGGCGCTCCCTCTGGGGCCAACGTCCTGACTTTC | CASSLPTGGAPSGANVLTF
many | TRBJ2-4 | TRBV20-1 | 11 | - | TGCAGTGCTAGAGATGACAACATTCAGTACTTC | CSARDDNIQYF
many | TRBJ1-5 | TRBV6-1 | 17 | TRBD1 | TGTGCCAGCAGTCTATATGCCGGGACAGGGACTTATCAGCCCCAGCATTTT | CASSLYAGTGTYQPQHF
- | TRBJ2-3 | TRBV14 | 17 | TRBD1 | TGTGCCAGCAGCCAAGTGCGGACAGGGGTCCTCACAGATACGCAGTATTTT | CASSQVRTGVLTDTQYF
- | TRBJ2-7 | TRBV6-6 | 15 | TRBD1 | TGTGCCAGCAGTTACGGGTGGGACAGGGAGAATGAGCAGTACTTC | CASSYGWDRENEQYF
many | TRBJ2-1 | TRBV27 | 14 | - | TGTGCCAGCAGTGTGTGGGAGGGGGTTAATGAGCAGTTCTTC | CASSVWEGVNEQFF
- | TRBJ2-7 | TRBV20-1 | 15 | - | TGCAGTGCTAGAGATCAGGCCCCTGCCCCTTACGAGCAGTACTTC | CSARDQAPAPYEQYF
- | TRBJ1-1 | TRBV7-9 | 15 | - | TGTGCCAGCAGCTCCCTTCGAGGGAGGGAAACTGAAGCTTTCTTT | CASSSLRGRETEAFF
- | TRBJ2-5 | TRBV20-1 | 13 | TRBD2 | TGCAGTGCTAGCGGACTAGCGGAAGAGGCCCAGTACTTC | CSASGLAEEAQYF
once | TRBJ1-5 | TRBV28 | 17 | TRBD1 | TGTGCCAGCAGTACTAAAATCGGGACAGGGAGGCAACAGCCCGAGCATTTT | CASSTKIGTGRQQPEHF
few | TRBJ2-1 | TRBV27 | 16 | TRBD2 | TGTGCCAGCAGTTTGGGCGGGAGAGGCGCCTACAATGAGCAGTTCTTC | CASSLGGRGAYNEQFF
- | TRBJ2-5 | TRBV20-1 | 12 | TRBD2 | TGCAGTGCTAGAGATGGGGGGGGGTCCCAGTACTTC | CSARDGGGSQYF
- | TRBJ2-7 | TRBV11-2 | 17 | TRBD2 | TGTGCCAGCAGCGCAACCCCGGGACTAGCGGGAGTATACGAGCAGTACTTC | CASSATPGLAGVYEQYF
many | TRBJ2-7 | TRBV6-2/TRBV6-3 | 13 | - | TGTGCCAGCAGTTCAGGAATCCCGTACGAGCAGTACTTC | CASSSGIPYEQYF
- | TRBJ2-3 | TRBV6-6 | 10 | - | TGTGCCGCCAACACAGATACGCAGTATTTT | CAANTDTQYF
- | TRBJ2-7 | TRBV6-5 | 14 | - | TGTGCCAGCAGTTACGGTCTAGCGATCGACGAGCAGTACTTC | CASSYGLAIDEQYF
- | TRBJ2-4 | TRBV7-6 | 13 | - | TGTGCCAGCAGCCTCCGGTTGGCTGGAGTTCAGTACTTC | CASSLRLAGVQYF
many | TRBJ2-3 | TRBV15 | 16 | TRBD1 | TGTGCCACCAGCAGAGGGGGGACAGGGTACACAGATACGCAGTATTTT | CATSRGGTGYTDTQYF
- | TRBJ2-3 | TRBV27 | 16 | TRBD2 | TGTGCCAGCAGCTTAACGACTAGCGGGAGCACAGATACGCAGTATTTT | CASSLTTSGSTDTQYF
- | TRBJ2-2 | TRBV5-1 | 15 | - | TGCGCCAGCAGCGTAGGACCGGCGAACACCGGGGAGCTGTTTTTT | CASSVGPANTGELFF
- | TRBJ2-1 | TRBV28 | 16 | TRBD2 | TGTGCCAGCATTCCCCCCCGACTAGCGGGAGTCAATGAGCAGTTCTTC | CASIPPRLAGVNEQFF
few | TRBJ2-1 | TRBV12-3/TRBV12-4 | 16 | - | TGTGCCAGCAGTTTAGGCCCGGATGGCCATGGGAATGAGCAGTTCTTC | CASSLGPDGHGNEQFF
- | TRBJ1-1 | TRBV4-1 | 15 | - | TGCGCCAGCAGCCAAGGTAACAGTGGGAACACTGAAGCTTTCTTT | CASSQGNSGNTEAFF
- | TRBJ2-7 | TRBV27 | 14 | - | TGTGCCAGCAGCATACAGACACAGGCCTACGAGCAGTACTTC | CASSIQTQAYEQYF
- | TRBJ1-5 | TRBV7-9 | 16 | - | TGTGCCAGCAGCTCAGGGATGGGACGCTCGAGTCAGCCCCAGCATTTT | CASSSGMGRSSQPQHF
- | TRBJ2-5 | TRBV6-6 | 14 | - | TGTGCCAGCAGTGGGTCGGACGTAAAAGAGACCCAGTACTTC | CASSGSDVKETQYF
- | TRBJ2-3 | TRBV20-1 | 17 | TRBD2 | TGCAGTGCTACCCTATTTGCGGGAGTTGGGGTTACAGATACGCAGTATTTT | CSATLFAGVGVTDTQYF
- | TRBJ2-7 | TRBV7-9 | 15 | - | TGTGCCAGCAGCCCATACCGGGGTCTGAACTACGAGCAGTACTTC | CASSPYRGLNYEQYF
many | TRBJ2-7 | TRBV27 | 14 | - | TGTGCCAGCAGTTATGCGAGCGCGCGCTACGAGCAGTACTTC | CASSYASARYEQYF
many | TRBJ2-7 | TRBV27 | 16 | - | TGTGCCAGCACGGGCGGAAACCTTACGACCTCCTACGAGCAGTACTTC | CASTGGNLTTSYEQYF
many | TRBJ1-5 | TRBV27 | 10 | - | TGTGCCAGCAGTTATCCCGGCAGGCATTTT | CASSYPGRHF
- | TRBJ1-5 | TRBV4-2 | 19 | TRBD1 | TGTGCCAGCAGCCAGGACGGTAGGGGGCGAGTCACAACAAATCAGCCCCAGCATTTT | CASSQDGRGRVTTNQPQHF